This T cell receptor (beta chain) is drawn from a study of cytotoxic CD8 clonotypes in ibrutinib-treated CLL. Study-level findings and limits: The study found baseline clonality above age-matched healthy donors, tracking circulating CD8+ T-cell counts. There were few public clonotypes, and on treatment they contracted or stayed stable.

With regard to this clone: Its antigen remains unidentified.

Frozen-stored PBMCs produced approximately 2 micrograms of genomic DNA for TCR beta libraries. V lost 4 bases and J lost 4, with 20 bases in between. CDR3 length equals 16 residues. Per the germline V gene, CDR1 is SGHNT and CDR2 is YYREEE (reference sequence). Libraries were prepared by immunoSEQ multiplex PCR; TCRdb keeps only in-frame clonotypes and omits some of them. The sample has about 300,000 clones, roughly four fifths seen once; the top ten hold around 5.1%. The V call is TRBV5-4, the J call TRBJ1-2; D perhaps matches TRBD1 (6 bases). Here the sequenced sample was PBMCs, taken at disease progression, from a patient treated with ibrutinib. The receptor's source is a human donor with chronic lymphocytic leukemia. The CDR3 here is CASSRPGQMGPYGYTF. In DNA form, the CDR3 reads TGTGCCAGCAGCCGCCCGGGACAAATGGGCCCCTATGGCTACACCTTC.